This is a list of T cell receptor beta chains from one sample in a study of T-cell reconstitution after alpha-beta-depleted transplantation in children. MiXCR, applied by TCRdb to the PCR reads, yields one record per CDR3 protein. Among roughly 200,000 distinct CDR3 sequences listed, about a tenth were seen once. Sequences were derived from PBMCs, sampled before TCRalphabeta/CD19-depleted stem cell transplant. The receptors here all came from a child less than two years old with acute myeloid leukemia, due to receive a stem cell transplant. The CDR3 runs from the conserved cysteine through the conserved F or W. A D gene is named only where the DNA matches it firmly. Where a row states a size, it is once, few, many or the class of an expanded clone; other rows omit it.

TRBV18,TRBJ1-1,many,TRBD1,CASSPPGTGDTEAFF,TGTGCCAGCTCACCACCCGGGACAGGGGACACTGAAGCTTTCTTT
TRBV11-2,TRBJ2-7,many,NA,CASSLDPPYEQYF,TGTGCCAGCAGCTTAGATCCACCCTACGAGCAGTACTTC
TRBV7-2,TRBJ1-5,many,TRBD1,CASSSDRVQPQHF,TGTGCCAGCAGCAGCGACAGGGTTCAGCCCCAGCATTTT
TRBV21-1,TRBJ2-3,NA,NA,CASCDRRDADTQYF,TGTGCCAGCTGCGACCGAAGGGATGCAGATACGCAGTATTTT
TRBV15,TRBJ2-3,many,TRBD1,CATSTPRDRGFRTDTQYF,TGTGCCACCAGCACCCCAAGGGACAGGGGTTTTCGGACAGATACGCAGTATTTT
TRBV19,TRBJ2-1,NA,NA,CASSPLWINEQFF,TGTGCCAGTAGTCCCCTGTGGATCAATGAGCAGTTCTTC
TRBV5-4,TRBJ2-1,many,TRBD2,CASSVGSSGGNEQFF,TGTGCCAGCAGCGTTGGATCTAGCGGGGGCAATGAGCAGTTCTTC
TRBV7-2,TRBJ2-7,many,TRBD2,CASSFRLAGVGYEQYF,TGTGCCAGCAGCTTTAGACTAGCGGGAGTAGGGTACGAGCAGTACTTC
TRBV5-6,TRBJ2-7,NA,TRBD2,CASILGGDTYEQYF,TGTGCCAGCATCTTGGGAGGGGATACCTACGAGCAGTACTTC
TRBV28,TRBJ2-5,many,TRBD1,CASSFPAHRGPQQETQYF,TGTGCCAGCAGTTTCCCGGCCCACAGGGGACCCCAGCAAGAGACCCAGTACTTC
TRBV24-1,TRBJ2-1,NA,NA,CATSPASTAAGGNEQFF,TGTGCCACCAGCCCGGCTAGTACGGCCGCCGGGGGCAATGAGCAGTTCTTC
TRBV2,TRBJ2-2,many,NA,CASSELLVNPNTGELFF,TGTGCCAGCAGTGAACTTCTAGTCAACCCGAACACCGGGGAGCTGTTTTTT
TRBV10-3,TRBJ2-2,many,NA,CAISENRRLNTGELFF,TGTGCCATCAGTGAGAACAGAAGGTTGAACACCGGGGAGCTGTTTTTT
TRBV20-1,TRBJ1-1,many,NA,CSARAQITEAFF,TGCAGTGCTAGGGCACAGATCACTGAAGCTTTCTTT
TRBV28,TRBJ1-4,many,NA,CASSQRNEKLFF,TGTGCCAGCAGTCAAAGGAATGAAAAACTGTTTTTT
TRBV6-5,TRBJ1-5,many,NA,CASSYSGGNQPQHF,TGTGCCAGCAGTTACTCAGGGGGCAATCAGCCCCAGCATTTT
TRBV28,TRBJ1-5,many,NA,CASSDDGYSNQPQHF,TGTGCCAGCAGTGACGACGGCTATAGCAATCAGCCCCAGCATTTT
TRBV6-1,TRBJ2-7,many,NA,CASSAVQGLYSPYEQYF,TGTGCCAGCAGTGCCGTACAGGGTTTGTACTCACCCTACGAGCAGTACTTC
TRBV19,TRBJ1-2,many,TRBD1,CASSIAVNRGVYGYTF,TGTGCCAGTAGTATAGCAGTGAACAGGGGTGTCTATGGCTACACCTTC
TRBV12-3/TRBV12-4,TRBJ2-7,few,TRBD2,CASSTSGRAEQYF,TGTGCCAGCAGTACTAGCGGGAGGGCCGAGCAGTACTTC
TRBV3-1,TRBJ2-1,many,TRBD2,CASSQGGAAGAYNEQFF,TGTGCCAGCAGCCAAGGGGGAGCAGCGGGAGCCTACAATGAGCAGTTCTTC
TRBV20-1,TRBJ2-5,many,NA,CSATPRGETQYF,TGCAGTGCGACCCCTAGAGGAGAGACCCAGTACTTC
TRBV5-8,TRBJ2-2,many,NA,CASSLRVRANTGELFF,TGTGCCAGCAGCTTAAGGGTCCGAGCGAACACCGGGGAGCTGTTTTTT
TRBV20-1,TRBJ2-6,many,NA,CSASDDSGANVLTF,TGCAGTGCTAGTGATGACTCTGGGGCCAACGTCCTGACTTTC
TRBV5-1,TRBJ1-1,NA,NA,CASSAGMNTEAFF,TGCGCCAGCTCTGCGGGAATGAACACTGAAGCTTTCTTT
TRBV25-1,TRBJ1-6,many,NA,CASRDAGLGGSPLHF,TGTGCCAGCCGTGACGCCGGGCTCGGAGGGTCACCCCTCCACTTT
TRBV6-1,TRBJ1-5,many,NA,CASRPQGGNQPQHF,TGTGCCAGCAGACCACAGGGAGGTAATCAGCCCCAGCATTTT
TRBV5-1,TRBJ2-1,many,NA,CATSFNSDNEQFF,TGCGCCACCTCATTTAACTCTGACAATGAGCAGTTCTTC
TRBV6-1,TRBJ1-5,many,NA,CASSEGWGGDQPQHF,TGTGCCAGCAGTGAAGGGTGGGGAGGGGATCAGCCCCAGCATTTT
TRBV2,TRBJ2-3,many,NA,CASSAMLSTDTQYF,TGTGCCAGCAGCGCAATGTTGAGCACAGATACGCAGTATTTT